The 9 T cell receptor beta chains reported below all come from one sample, sequenced in a study of Graves' ophthalmopathy and Graves' hyperthyroidism (dated by TCRdb to the late 2010s). TCRdb records Illumina HiSeq 2000 as the sequencer. For repertoire sequencing, TCR beta CDR3 regions were amplified from RNA transcripts. A first-round RT-PCR used HTBI primers with the Qiagen OneStep RT-PCR kit, followed by a second-round multiplex PCR, size selection and purification. Starting from the raw public reads, TCRdb applied fastp trimming at Q25, assembled clones with MiXCR and retained in-frame beta chains. Every CDR3 protein is listed once, alongside the most common genes and DNA of its rows. Recorded for this sample are 170,000 or so distinct CDR3 sequences; 30% to 45% of them occurred a single time. The ten most abundant clones make up around 5.8% of the sample. The sequenced sample consisted of peripheral blood. These receptors all stem from a woman in her 40s with Graves' ophthalmopathy. Donor details come from another sample of the same person, matched by shared clones.

This clonotype was picked up many times. The chain employs TRBV20-1 and TRBJ1-5; tentatively, D is TRBD1 (5 bases). The germline V gene encodes CDR1 DFQATT and CDR2 SNEGSKA (reference sequence). The V and J ends lost 3 bases and 7 bases respectively, with 13 bases between them. The CDR3 is 13 residues long. CDR3 region: CSASGGGPQPQHF. Written as DNA, the CDR3 is TGCAGTGCTAGCGGGGGAGGACCCCAGCCCCAGCATTTT.

The chain couples TRBV24-1 to TRBJ2-7; 10 bases are shared with TRBD2. The CDR3 covers 15 residues. V lost 3 bases to trimming and J lost 3 bases; unmatched junction nucleotides: 4. Germline lookup yields CDR1 KGHDR and CDR2 SFDVKD. The chain's CDR3 is CATSDAAGGHYEQYF. The CDR3 nucleotides are TGTGCCACCAGTGATGCAGCGGGAGGGCACTACGAGCAGTACTTC.

The chain carries TRBV6-1 and TRBJ2-7; 10 nucleotides match TRBD2. This CDR3 contains 15 residues. Germline lookup yields CDR1 MNHNS and CDR2 SASEGT. Trimming at V came to 2 bases and at J to 9 bases, leaving 10 bases not matched to a gene. The CDR3 DNA is TGTGCCAGCAGTGAAAATGGGCTAGCGGGAGAACCGCAGTACTTC. This gives the protein CASSENGLAGEPQYF.

In its sample, this clonotype is medium-sized (0.01 to 0.1%). The gene calls are TRBV7-2 and TRBJ1-5; D gene uncertain. The V gene's germline CDR1 is SGHTA and CDR2 FQGNSA. This CDR3 is 17 amino acids long. Trimming took 2 bases from V and 3 from J, leaving 17 bases between them. CDR3 residues: CASSLFGSQSANQPQHF. CDR3 DNA sequence: TGTGCCAGCAGCTTATTTGGAAGCCAGTCGGCCAATCAGCCCCAGCATTTT.

This clonotype turned up a few times. The gene calls are TRBV6-1 and TRBJ1-2; 10 bases line up with TRBD1. The V gene end was trimmed by 5 bases and the J gene end by 7 bases; junction bases not matched to a gene: 4. From germline, CDR1 is MNHNS and CDR2 SASEGT. This CDR3 is built from 13 residues. The CDR3: CASSLGQGFGYTF. CDR3 nucleotides: TGTGCCAGCAGTCTGGGACAGGGGTTTGGCTACACCTTC.

This clonotype was recorded many times. The chain combines TRBV28 with TRBJ2-2; 8 bases match TRBD1. This CDR3 spans 16 amino acids. Germline V gene data show CDR1 as MDHEN and CDR2 as SYDVKM. The V and J ends lost 6 bases and 0 bases, in that order; junction bases with no gene match: 6. The CDR3 loop is CASRNPGGPNTGELFF. The DNA of the CDR3 is TGTGCCAGCAGGAACCCAGGGGGCCCGAACACCGGGGAGCTGTTTTTT. Looking up the rest from reference TRBV28 and TRBJ2-2 gives the full variable domain: DVKVTQSSRYLVKRTGEKVFLECVQDMDHENMFWYRQDPGLGLRLIYFSYDVKMKEKGDIPEGYSVSREKKERFSLILESASTNQTSMYLCASRNPGGPNTGELFFGEGSRLTVL.

Within the sample, this clonotype is medium-sized (0.01 to 0.1%). V gene TRBV28 combines with J gene TRBJ2-4; D is unclear. V lost 3 bases and J 1 base, leaving 4 bases between the germline ends. The CDR3 is 13 residues long. Germline V gives CDR1 MDHEN, CDR2 SYDVKM. The CDR3 DNA sequence: TGTGCCAGCAGTTTCAGGGCCAAAAACATTCAGTACTTC. Its translation is CASSFRAKNIQYF.

The V and J genes are TRBV6-2 or TRBV6-3 and TRBJ1-1, with 12 bases lining up with TRBD1. J gave up 0 bases and V 2 bases, and 4 bases lay outside the gene matches. CDR3 size: 17 residues. Germline CDR1 reads MNHEY; CDR2 reads SVGEGT. CDR3 DNA sequence: TGTGCCAGCAGTTACGGGGGGACAGGGGGCTTGAACACTGAAGCTTTCTTT. Translated: CASSYGGTGGLNTEAFF.

This sequence joins TRBV27 and TRBJ1-2, with 7 bases lining up with TRBD1. The CDR3 extends over 15 amino acids. Unmatched junction bases numbered 9, after V lost 4 bases and J lost 4 bases. Germline V lookup: CDR1 MNHEY, CDR2 SMNVEV (reference sequence). The CDR3 protein is CASSYPTGAGYGYTF. CDR3 DNA sequence: TGTGCCAGCAGTTACCCTACAGGGGCGGGCTATGGCTACACCTTC.